A selection of T cell receptor beta chains follows, all from one sample in a study of blood T cell repertoires in COVID-19. TCRdb's copy holds only in-frame clones and misses some; the assay was immunoSEQ multiplex PCR. This sample has about 100,000 clones, with around 87% found just once. Sequencing input: peripheral blood. The receptors shown here come from a human donor in a cohort sampled during active COVID-19. Each CDR3 is given with its conserved first and last residue. A D gene is named only where the DNA matches it firmly. Size is stated for part of the rows, as once, few or many counts, or as a class when the clone is expanded.

J: TRBJ2-7
size: -
V: TRBV9
D: -
CDR3: CASSQGQTGEQYF
DNA: TGTGCCAGCAGCCAAGGACAGACGGGGGAGCAGTACTTC

J: TRBJ1-5
size: once
V: TRBV19
D: -
CDR3: CASRQSTGSNQPQHF
DNA: TGTGCCAGTAGGCAGTCGACAGGTAGCAATCAGCCCCAGCATTTT

J: TRBJ2-7
size: -
V: TRBV7-6
D: -
CDR3: CASSRGPKSSYEQYF
DNA: TGTGCCAGCAGCCGCGGCCCTAAGAGCTCCTACGAGCAGTACTTC

J: TRBJ1-3
size: -
V: TRBV3-1/TRBV3-2
D: -
CDR3: CASSQYVPQNGNTIYF
DNA: TGTGCCAGCAGCCAATACGTTCCACAGAATGGAAACACCATATATTTT

J: TRBJ2-3
size: -
V: TRBV19
D: TRBD1
CDR3: CASKRDRANTDTQYF
DNA: TGTGCCAGTAAAAGGGACAGGGCGAACACAGATACGCAGTATTTT

J: TRBJ1-2
size: -
V: TRBV3-1/TRBV3-2
D: TRBD1
CDR3: CASSTHDRVGNTF
DNA: TGTGCCAGCAGTACACACGACAGGGTTGGAAACACCTTC

J: TRBJ2-1
size: -
V: TRBV28
D: -
CDR3: CASSEIVSYNEQFF
DNA: TGTGCCAGCAGCGAGATCGTCTCCTACAATGAGCAGTTCTTC

J: TRBJ1-2
size: -
V: TRBV6-1
D: TRBD1
CDR3: CASSEGRDRGYGYTF
DNA: TGTGCCAGCAGTGAAGGGCGGGACAGAGGATATGGCTACACCTTC

J: TRBJ2-3
size: -
V: TRBV4-2
D: TRBD2
CDR3: CASSQDPSGMGDTQYF
DNA: TGTGCCAGCAGCCAGGATCCTAGCGGGATGGGGGATACGCAGTATTTT

J: TRBJ2-1
size: -
V: TRBV7-2
D: -
CDR3: CASSLQYNEQFF
DNA: TGTGCCAGCAGCTTACAATACAATGAGCAGTTCTTC

J: TRBJ2-1
size: -
V: TRBV7-8
D: TRBD2
CDR3: CASSSAGVSYNEQFF
DNA: TGTGCCAGCAGCTCGGCGGGAGTTTCCTACAATGAGCAGTTCTTC

J: TRBJ1-1
size: -
V: TRBV5-1
D: TRBD1
CDR3: CASSLKDRGIGVGLNTEAFF
DNA: TGCGCCAGCAGCCTGAAAGACAGGGGGATTGGGGTAGGGCTGAACACTGAAGCTTTCTTT

J: TRBJ1-3
size: -
V: TRBV4-1
D: TRBD1
CDR3: CASSTGQGAITLSGNTIYF
DNA: TGCGCCAGCAGTACCGGACAGGGGGCGATTACTCTCTCTGGAAACACCATATATTTT

J: TRBJ1-4
size: once
V: TRBV5-6
D: -
CDR3: CASSFGVKNPKDEKLFF
DNA: TGTGCCAGCAGCTTCGGGGTCAAAAATCCCAAGGATGAAAAACTGTTTTTT

J: TRBJ2-7
size: -
V: TRBV5-1
D: TRBD1
CDR3: CASSLGGTAYEQYF
DNA: TGCGCCAGCAGCTTGGGTGGGACAGCCTACGAGCAGTACTTC

J: TRBJ2-3
size: -
V: TRBV5-1
D: TRBD1
CDR3: CASSLGSGGGTDTQYF
DNA: TGCGCCAGCAGCTTGGGGTCAGGGGGAGGCACAGATACGCAGTATTTT

J: TRBJ1-4
size: -
V: TRBV15
D: TRBD1
CDR3: CATSREGTGYEKLFF
DNA: TGTGCCACCAGCAGGGAAGGGACAGGGTATGAAAAACTGTTTTTT

J: TRBJ2-5
size: once
V: TRBV7-9
D: TRBD2
CDR3: CASSLALAAETQYF
DNA: TGTGCCAGCAGCTTAGCACTAGCGGCCGAGACCCAGTACTTC

J: TRBJ2-1
size: -
V: TRBV10-2
D: -
CDR3: CASSDFQEAPRIF
DNA: TGCGCCAGCAGTGATTTCCAGGAGGCCCCCAGGATCTTC

J: TRBJ2-1
size: -
V: TRBV7-3
D: TRBD1
CDR3: CASSRDSGTYNEQFF
DNA: TGTGCCAGCAGCCGGGACAGCGGTACCTACAATGAGCAGTTCTTC

J: TRBJ2-1
size: -
V: TRBV4-1
D: TRBD1
CDR3: CASSQGMTGVGNEQFF
DNA: TGCGCCAGCAGCCAAGGAATGACAGGGGTAGGAAATGAGCAGTTCTTC

J: TRBJ1-5
size: -
V: TRBV18
D: -
CDR3: CASSPPLSTNQPQHF
DNA: TGTGCCAGCTCACCACCCCTTAGCACCAATCAGCCCCAGCATTTT

J: TRBJ2-7
size: -
V: TRBV3-1/TRBV3-2
D: TRBD2
CDR3: CASSQDAASGRQQYF
DNA: TGTGCCAGCAGCCAAGATGCGGCTAGCGGGAGACAGCAGTACTTC

J: TRBJ2-7
size: -
V: TRBV29-1
D: -
CDR3: CSVGGESGYEQYF
DNA: TGCAGCGTGGGTGGGGAGAGCGGCTACGAGCAGTACTTC

J: TRBJ1-2
size: -
V: TRBV6-5
D: -
CDR3: CASSFTGYNYGYTF
DNA: TGTGCCAGCAGTTTCACAGGGTACAACTATGGCTACACCTTC

J: TRBJ2-1
size: -
V: TRBV5-1
D: -
CDR3: CASSLVPLGLEERYNEQFF
DNA: TGCGCCAGCAGCTTGGTCCCTCTGGGCCTGGAAGAAAGGTACAATGAGCAGTTCTTC

J: TRBJ2-7
size: -
V: TRBV28
D: TRBD2
CDR3: CASSFLTSEDYEQYF
DNA: TGTGCCAGCAGTTTCTTGACTAGCGAAGACTACGAGCAGTACTTC

J: TRBJ1-2
size: -
V: TRBV11-1
D: -
CDR3: CASSAYRNGYTF
DNA: TGTGCCAGCAGCGCCTACAGGAATGGCTACACCTTC

J: TRBJ1-2
size: -
V: TRBV9
D: TRBD1
CDR3: CASSVTSGSTGLQYGYTF
DNA: TGTGCCAGCAGCGTCACATCGGGCTCGACAGGGCTTCAGTATGGCTACACCTTC

J: TRBJ1-6
size: -
V: TRBV11-3
D: -
CDR3: CASSLASRNSPLHF
DNA: TGTGCCAGCAGCTTAGCTTCACGGAATTCACCCCTCCACTTT

J: TRBJ2-2
size: -
V: TRBV19
D: TRBD2
CDR3: CAGGEGGELFF
DNA: TGTGCCGGGGGGGAGGGCGGGGAGCTGTTTTTT

J: TRBJ1-2
size: -
V: TRBV28
D: -
CDR3: CASSLGGGEVYGYTF
DNA: TGTGCCAGCAGTCTTGGCGGAGGGGAAGTCTATGGCTACACCTTC

J: TRBJ1-2
size: -
V: TRBV5-1
D: -
CDR3: CASSLRTENYGYTF
DNA: TGCGCCAGCAGCCTTCGGACAGAGAACTATGGCTACACCTTC

J: TRBJ1-1
size: -
V: TRBV19
D: -
CDR3: CASSIAGKNTEAFF
DNA: TGTGCCAGTAGTATAGCAGGGAAGAACACTGAAGCTTTCTTT

J: TRBJ2-7
size: -
V: TRBV5-1
D: -
CDR3: CASSLVSSYEQYF
DNA: TGCGCCAGCAGCTTGGTTAGCTCCTACGAGCAGTACTTC

J: TRBJ2-2
size: once
V: TRBV29-1
D: TRBD2
CDR3: CSVLERGVNTGELFF
DNA: TGCAGCGTCCTAGAGCGGGGGGTTAACACCGGGGAGCTGTTTTTT

J: TRBJ2-7
size: -
V: TRBV19
D: -
CDR3: CASKGVVPSTEPYF
DNA: TGTGCCAGTAAGGGGGTCGTGCCTTCCACGGAGCCGTACTTC

J: TRBJ2-7
size: few
V: TRBV7-8
D: TRBD1
CDR3: CASSSPGQGWYEQYF
DNA: TGTGCCAGCAGCAGCCCGGGACAGGGTTGGTACGAGCAGTACTTC

J: TRBJ2-5
size: -
V: TRBV11-2
D: TRBD2
CDR3: CASSLFGGGQETQYF
DNA: TGTGCCAGCAGTTTATTCGGGGGGGGCCAAGAGACCCAGTACTTC

J: TRBJ1-1
size: -
V: TRBV7-2
D: -
CDR3: CASSYFRDNEAFF
DNA: TGTGCCAGCAGCTACTTCCGGGACAATGAAGCTTTCTTT

J: TRBJ1-1
size: -
V: TRBV3-1/TRBV3-2
D: -
CDR3: CASSQVMQTEAFF
DNA: TGTGCCAGCAGCCAAGTAATGCAGACTGAAGCTTTCTTT

J: TRBJ2-1
size: few
V: TRBV10-3
D: -
CDR3: CAISEPPTGTSYNEQFF
DNA: TGTGCCATCAGTGAGCCCCCGACAGGAACCTCCTACAATGAGCAGTTCTTC

J: TRBJ2-1
size: -
V: TRBV5-1
D: -
CDR3: CASSRRRTVDNEQFF
DNA: TGCGCCAGCAGCCGTCGACGGACAGTTGACAATGAGCAGTTCTTC

J: TRBJ2-3
size: -
V: TRBV7-2
D: TRBD2
CDR3: CASSPPGLAGGPTNTQYF
DNA: TGTGCCAGCAGCCCGCCGGGACTAGCGGGAGGGCCGACGAATACGCAGTATTTT

J: TRBJ2-7
size: -
V: TRBV29-1
D: TRBD2
CDR3: CSISSGMIYEQYF
DNA: TGCAGCATATCTAGCGGGATGATCTACGAGCAGTACTTC